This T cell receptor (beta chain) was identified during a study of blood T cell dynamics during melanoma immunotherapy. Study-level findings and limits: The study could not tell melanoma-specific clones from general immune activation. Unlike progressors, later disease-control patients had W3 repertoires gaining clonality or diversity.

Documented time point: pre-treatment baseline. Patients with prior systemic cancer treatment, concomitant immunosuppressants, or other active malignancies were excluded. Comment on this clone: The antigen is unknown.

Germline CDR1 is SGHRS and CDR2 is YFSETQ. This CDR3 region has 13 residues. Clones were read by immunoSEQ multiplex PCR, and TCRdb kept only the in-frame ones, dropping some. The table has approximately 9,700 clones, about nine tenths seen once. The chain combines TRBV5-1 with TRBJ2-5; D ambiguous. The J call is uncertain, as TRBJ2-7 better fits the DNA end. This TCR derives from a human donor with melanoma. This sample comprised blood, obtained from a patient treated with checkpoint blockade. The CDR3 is CASSLAESYEQYF. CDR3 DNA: TGCGCCAGCAGCTTGGCGGAGTCCTACGAGCAGTACTTC.